This TCR beta chain emerged from a study of neurological immune-mediated disorders. Sample time point: longitudinal time-point 2. 5'RACE employing 10-nucleotide random UMIs yielded the cDNA. Each sequencing run yielded over 180 million TCR-beta sequences from 15-18 subjects. TCRdb recomputed calls from the 5' RACE reads with MiXCR, one row per CDR3 protein. The sample holds about 90,000 distinct CDR3 sequences, around 13% seen once. This CDR3 contains 15 residues. Germline values: CDR1 SGHRS, CDR2 YFSETQ. V shed 0 bases and J 5 bases; nucleotides not matched to a gene: 5. The sample holds many counts of this clonotype. Its antigen is unknown. The study's findings and limits: The absence of shared CDR3 amino acid sequences among expanded clones across subjects suggests private repertoires in all groups. The greatest TCR clonal expansion occurred in HTLV-1-associated myelopathy and the least in multiple sclerosis, which fell below healthy controls.

The sequence was obtained from a female donor with HTLV-1-associated myelopathy (HAM/TSP). The sequenced sample consisted of PBMCs. V and J are TRBV5-1 and TRBJ2-3, with 8 bases aligning to TRBD2. The CDR3 here is CASSLAGREEDTQYF. The CDR3 nucleotides read TGCGCCAGCAGCTTGGCAGGGCGGGAGGAAGATACGCAGTATTTT.